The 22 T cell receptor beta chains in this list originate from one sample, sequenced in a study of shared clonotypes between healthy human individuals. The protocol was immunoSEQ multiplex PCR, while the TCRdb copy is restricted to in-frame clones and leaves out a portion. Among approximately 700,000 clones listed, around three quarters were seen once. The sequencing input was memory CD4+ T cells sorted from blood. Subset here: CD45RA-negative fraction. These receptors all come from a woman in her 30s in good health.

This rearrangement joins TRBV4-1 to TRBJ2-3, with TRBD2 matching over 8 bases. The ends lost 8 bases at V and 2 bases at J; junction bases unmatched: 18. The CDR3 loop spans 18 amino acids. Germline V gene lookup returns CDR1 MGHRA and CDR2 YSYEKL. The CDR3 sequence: CASGNPSPREGFTDTQYF. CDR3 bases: TGCGCCAGCGGCAATCCCTCTCCCCGGGAGGGTTTCACAGATACGCAGTATTTT.

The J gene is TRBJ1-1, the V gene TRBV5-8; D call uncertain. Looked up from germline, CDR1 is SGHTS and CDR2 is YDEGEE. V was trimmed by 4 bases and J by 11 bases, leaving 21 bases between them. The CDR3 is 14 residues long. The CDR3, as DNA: TGTGCCAGCAGCGAGGGAATGCTTGGTTTTGCGGCTTTCTTT. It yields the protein CASSEGMLGFAAFF.

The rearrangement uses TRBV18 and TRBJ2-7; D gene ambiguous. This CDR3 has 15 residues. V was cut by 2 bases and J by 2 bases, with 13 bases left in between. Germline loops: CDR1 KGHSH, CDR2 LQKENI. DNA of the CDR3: TGTGCCAGCTCACCAGTTGGCAGTTCTACCTACGAGCAGTACTTC. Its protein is CASSPVGSSTYEQYF.

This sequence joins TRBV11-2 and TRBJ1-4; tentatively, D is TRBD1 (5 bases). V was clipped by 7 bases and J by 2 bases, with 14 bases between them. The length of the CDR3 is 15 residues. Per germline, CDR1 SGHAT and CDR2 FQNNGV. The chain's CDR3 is CASTLRGYTNEKLFF. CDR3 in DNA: TGTGCCAGCACCTTGAGGGGTTACACTAATGAAAAACTGTTTTTT.

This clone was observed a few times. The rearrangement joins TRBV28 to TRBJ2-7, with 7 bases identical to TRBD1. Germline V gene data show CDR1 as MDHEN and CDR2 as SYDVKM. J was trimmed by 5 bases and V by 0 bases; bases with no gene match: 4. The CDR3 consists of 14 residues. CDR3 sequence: CASSLWTGSNEQYF. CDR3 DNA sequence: TGTGCCAGCAGTTTATGGACAGGGAGCAACGAGCAGTACTTC.

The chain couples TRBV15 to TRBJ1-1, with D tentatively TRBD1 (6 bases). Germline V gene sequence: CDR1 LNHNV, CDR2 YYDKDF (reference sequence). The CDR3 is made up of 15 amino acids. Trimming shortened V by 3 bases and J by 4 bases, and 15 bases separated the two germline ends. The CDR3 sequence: CATSSIKGHTTEAFF. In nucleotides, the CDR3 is TGTGCCACCAGCAGTATAAAGGGACATACCACTGAAGCTTTCTTT. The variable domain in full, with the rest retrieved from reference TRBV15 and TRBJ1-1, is DAMVIQNPRYQVTQFGKPVTLSCSQTLNHNVMYWYQQKSSQAPKLLFHYYDKDFNNEADTPDNFQSRRPNTSFCFLDIRSPGLGDTAMYLCATSSIKGHTTEAFFGQGTRLTVV.

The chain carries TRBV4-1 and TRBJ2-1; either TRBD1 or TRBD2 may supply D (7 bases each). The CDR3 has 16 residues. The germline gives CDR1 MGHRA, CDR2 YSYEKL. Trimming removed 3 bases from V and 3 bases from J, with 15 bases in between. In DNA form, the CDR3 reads TGCGCCAGCAGCCAGGGGAGGGGGACAGACTACAATGAGCAGTTCTTC. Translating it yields CASSQGRGTDYNEQFF.

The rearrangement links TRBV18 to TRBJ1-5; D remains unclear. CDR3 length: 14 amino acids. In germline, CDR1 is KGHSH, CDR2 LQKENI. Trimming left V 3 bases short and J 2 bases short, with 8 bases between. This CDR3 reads CASSPEDGNQPQHF. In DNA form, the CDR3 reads TGTGCCAGCTCACCGGAAGACGGCAATCAGCCCCAGCATTTT.

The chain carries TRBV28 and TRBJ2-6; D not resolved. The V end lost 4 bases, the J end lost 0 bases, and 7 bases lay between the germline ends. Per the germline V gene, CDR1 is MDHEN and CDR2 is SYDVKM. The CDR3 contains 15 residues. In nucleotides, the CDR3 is TGTGCCAGCAGTTGGGTGGACTCTGGGGCCAACGTCCTGACTTTC. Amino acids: CASSWVDSGANVLTF.

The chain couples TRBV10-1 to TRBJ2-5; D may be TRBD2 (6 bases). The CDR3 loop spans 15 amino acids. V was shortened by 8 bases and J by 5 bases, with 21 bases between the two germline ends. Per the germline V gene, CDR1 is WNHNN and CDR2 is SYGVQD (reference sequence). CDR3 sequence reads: CASPPPWRGTETQYF. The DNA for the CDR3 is TGCGCCAGCCCCCCCCCTTGGAGGGGCACGGAGACCCAGTACTTC.

The CDR3 loop reads CASTVDRANDQPQHF. In DNA form, the CDR3 reads TGTGCCAGTACTGTGGACAGGGCCAACGATCAGCCCCAGCATTTT. V and J are TRBV19 and TRBJ1-5; TRBD1 agrees at 8 bases. V dropped 7 bases and J dropped 5; count of bases not matched to a gene: 10. The CDR3 runs to 15 residues. The germline gives CDR1 LNHDA, CDR2 SQIVND (reference sequence). The entire variable domain, with the rest obtained from reference TRBV19 and TRBJ1-5, is as follows: DGGITQSPKYLFRKEGQNVTLSCEQNLNHDAMYWYRQDPGQGLRLIYYSQIVNDFQKGDIAEGYSVSREKKESFPLTVTSAQKNPTAFYLCASTVDRANDQPQHFGDGTRLSIL.

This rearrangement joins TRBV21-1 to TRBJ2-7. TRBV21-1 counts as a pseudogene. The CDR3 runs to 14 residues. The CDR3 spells CASSPPGSSYEQYF. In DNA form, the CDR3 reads TGTGCCAGCAGCCCCCCTGGATCCTCCTACGAGCAGTACTTC.

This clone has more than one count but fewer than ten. CDR3 sequence: CASSNPQGSPYEQYF. The CDR3 DNA sequence: TGTGCCAGCAGCAACCCTCAGGGGAGCCCCTACGAGCAGTACTTC. The rearrangement links TRBV11-2 to TRBJ2-7; maybe TRBD1 (6 bases). The CDR3 has 15 amino acids. Trimming stripped 5 bases from V and 2 bases from J, with 16 bases between. The V gene's germline CDR1 is SGHAT and CDR2 FQNNGV.

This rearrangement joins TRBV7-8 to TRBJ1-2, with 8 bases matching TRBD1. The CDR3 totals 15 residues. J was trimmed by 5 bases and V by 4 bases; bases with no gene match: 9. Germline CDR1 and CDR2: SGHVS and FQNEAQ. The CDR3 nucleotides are TGTGCCAGCAGCTACCGGACGGACAGGGCGTATGGCTACACCTTC. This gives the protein CASSYRTDRAYGYTF.

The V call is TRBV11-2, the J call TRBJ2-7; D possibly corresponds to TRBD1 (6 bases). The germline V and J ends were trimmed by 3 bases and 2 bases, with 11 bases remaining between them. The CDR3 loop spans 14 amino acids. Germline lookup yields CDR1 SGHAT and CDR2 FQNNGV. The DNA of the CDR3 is TGTGCCAGCAGCTTCAAGGCAGGGGCCTACGAGCAGTACTTC. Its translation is CASSFKAGAYEQYF. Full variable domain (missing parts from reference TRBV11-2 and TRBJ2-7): EAGVAQSPRYKIIEKRQSVAFWCNPISGHATLYWYQQILGQGPKLLIQFQNNGVVDDSQLPKDRFSAERLKGVDSTLKIQPAKLEDSAVYLCASSFKAGAYEQYFGPGTRLTVT.

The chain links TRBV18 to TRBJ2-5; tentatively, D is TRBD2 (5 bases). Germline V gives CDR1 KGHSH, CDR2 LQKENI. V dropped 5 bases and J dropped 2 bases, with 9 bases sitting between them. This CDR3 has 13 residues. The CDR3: CASSARGQETQYF. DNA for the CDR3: TGTGCCAGCTCAGCACGGGGACAAGAGACCCAGTACTTC.

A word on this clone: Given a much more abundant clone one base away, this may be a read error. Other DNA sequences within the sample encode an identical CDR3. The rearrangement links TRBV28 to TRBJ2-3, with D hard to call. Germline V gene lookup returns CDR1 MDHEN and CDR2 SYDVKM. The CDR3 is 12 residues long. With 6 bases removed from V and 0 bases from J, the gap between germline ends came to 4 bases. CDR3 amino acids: CASSGSTDTQYF. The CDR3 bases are TGTGCCAGCAGCGGAAGCACAGATACGCAGTATTTT.

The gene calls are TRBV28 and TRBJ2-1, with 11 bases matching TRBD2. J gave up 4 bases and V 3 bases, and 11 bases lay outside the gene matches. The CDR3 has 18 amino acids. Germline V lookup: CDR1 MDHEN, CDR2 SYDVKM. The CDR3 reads CASSFSLAGARQYNEQFF. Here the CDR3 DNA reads TGTGCCAGCAGTTTCTCACTAGCGGGAGCCCGCCAGTACAATGAGCAGTTCTTC.

The DNA of the CDR3 is TGTGCCAGCAGAAAACTAGCGGTGCAGTTCTTC. Residues: CASRKLAVQFF. This rearrangement joins TRBV27 to TRBJ2-1; 8 bases are shared with TRBD2. The length of the CDR3 is 11 residues. The germline V gene has CDR1 MNHEY and CDR2 SMNVEV (reference sequence). Germline trimming cut 6 bases from V and 12 bases from J; bases unmatched to any gene: 4.

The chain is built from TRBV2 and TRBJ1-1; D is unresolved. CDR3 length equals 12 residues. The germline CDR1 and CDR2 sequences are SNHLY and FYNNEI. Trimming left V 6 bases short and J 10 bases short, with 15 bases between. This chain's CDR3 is CASSDDTPRAFF. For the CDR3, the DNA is TGTGCCAGCAGCGATGACACGCCCCGAGCTTTCTTT.

DNA for the CDR3: TGCGCCAGCAGGGCTACAGGGGAAAGGCAAGAGACCCAGTACTTC. Its translation: CASRATGERQETQYF. The V gene is TRBV5-1, the J gene TRBJ2-5; 7 bases match TRBD1. V dropped 5 bases and J dropped 2; count of bases not matched to a gene: 9. The CDR3 totals 15 residues. The germline gives CDR1 SGHRS, CDR2 YFSETQ.

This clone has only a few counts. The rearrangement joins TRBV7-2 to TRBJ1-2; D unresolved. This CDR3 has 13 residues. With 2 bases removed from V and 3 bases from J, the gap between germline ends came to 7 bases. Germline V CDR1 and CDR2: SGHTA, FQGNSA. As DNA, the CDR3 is TGTGCCAGCAGCTTACATCAAGACTATGGCTACACCTTC. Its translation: CASSLHQDYGYTF.